This T cell receptor (beta chain) was documented in a study of T cell responses to AZD1222 COVID-19 vaccine. The assay was immunoSEQ multiplex PCR, and TCRdb's table has in-frame clones only and misses some. This table has 110,000 or so clones, approximately 87% appearing once. With respect to this clone: Its cognate antigen is unknown.

Regarding the study as a whole: Across the whole spike, CD4 TCRs peaked at regions 160-218 and 743-854.

This TCR was sampled from an adult in good health. The sequencing here drew on peripheral blood, taken on day 0 of AZD1222 vaccination.

CDR3 residues: CVTRAGGGRNNEQFF. In DNA form, the CDR3 reads TGTGTCACTCGGGCGGGAGGAGGTAGGAACAATGAGCAGTTCTTC. The rearrangement joins TRBV18 to TRBJ2-1; 8 nucleotides match TRBD2. The CDR3 covers 15 residues. The germline V gene has CDR1 KGHSH and CDR2 LQKENI.